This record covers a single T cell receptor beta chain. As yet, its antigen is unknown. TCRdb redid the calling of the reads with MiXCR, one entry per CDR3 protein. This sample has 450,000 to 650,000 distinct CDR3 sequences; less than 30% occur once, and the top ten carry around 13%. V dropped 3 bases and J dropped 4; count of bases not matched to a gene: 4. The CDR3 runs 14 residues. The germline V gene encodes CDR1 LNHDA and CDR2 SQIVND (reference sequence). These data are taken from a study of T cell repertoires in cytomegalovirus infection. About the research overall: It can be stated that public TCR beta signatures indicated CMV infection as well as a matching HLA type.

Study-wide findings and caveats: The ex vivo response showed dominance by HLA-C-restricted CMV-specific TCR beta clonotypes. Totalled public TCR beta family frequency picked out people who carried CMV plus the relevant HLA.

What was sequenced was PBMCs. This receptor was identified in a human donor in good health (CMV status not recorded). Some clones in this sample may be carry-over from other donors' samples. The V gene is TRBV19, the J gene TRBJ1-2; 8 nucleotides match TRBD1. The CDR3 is CASSMDRDIYGYTF. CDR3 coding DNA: TGTGCCAGTAGTATGGACAGGGATATCTATGGCTACACCTTC.